This is a list of T cell receptor beta chains from one sample in a study of blood T cell repertoires in COVID-19. Sequencing used immunoSEQ multiplex PCR; TCRdb keeps in-frame clones, though not all of them. Of about 250,000 clones in the sample, approximately 90% are singletons; the top ten hold roughly 0.8%. Sequencing was carried out using peripheral blood. These receptors all come from a man aged 25 to 40 with acute or convalescent COVID-19. CDR3s leave out the opening cysteine and the closing phenylalanine or tryptophan.

v_call: TRBV27
cdr3_aa: ASSFGSRDRPRTDTQY

v_call: TRBV29-1
cdr3_aa: SVEDRVTNSGNTIY

v_call: TRBV7-6
cdr3_aa: ASSLGWRDRGTDTQY

v_call: TRBV6-1
cdr3_aa: ASSSDRGQPQH

v_call: TRBV5-4
cdr3_aa: ASSLWQREVGQY

v_call: TRBV15
cdr3_aa: ATSRGSGRRTNSPLH

v_call: TRBV4-1
cdr3_aa: ASSQDPGLASYEQY

v_call: TRBV7-9
cdr3_aa: ASSRDFYEQY

v_call: TRBV19
cdr3_aa: ASSRRGEGNQPQH

v_call: TRBV19
cdr3_aa: ASHPEVGQPQH

v_call: TRBV29-1
cdr3_aa: SAGPFTEAF

v_call: TRBV7-3
cdr3_aa: ASSPSTDTQY

v_call: TRBV6-5
cdr3_aa: ASSAGGPGEQY

v_call: TRBV11-2
cdr3_aa: ASSPTREGLGELF

v_call: TRBV27
cdr3_aa: ASSPGTGVYGYT

v_call: TRBV28
cdr3_aa: ASSFLSQGINDEQY

v_call: TRBV7-9
cdr3_aa: ASSRQGGTEAF

v_call: TRBV5-4
cdr3_aa: ASSFSTGELF

v_call: TRBV19
cdr3_aa: ASRPRGGMNTEAF

v_call: TRBV7-2
cdr3_aa: ASSLAGQDGETQY

v_call: TRBV28
cdr3_aa: ASSATQGAGNSPLH

v_call: TRBV5-1
cdr3_aa: ASSSGGTSGLEQY

v_call: TRBV18
cdr3_aa: ASSPDGHSNQPQH

v_call: TRBV5-1
cdr3_aa: ASRRGLAGASNTGELF

v_call: TRBV30
cdr3_aa: AWSVLLQETQY

v_call: TRBV28
cdr3_aa: ASWESINSPLH

v_call: TRBV5-5
cdr3_aa: ASSLAGGGNEKLF

v_call: TRBV2
cdr3_aa: ASTTGGGLAVKLYEQY

v_call: TRBV5-1
cdr3_aa: ASSLAGYSNQPQH

v_call: TRBV28
cdr3_aa: ASIAARGRGNQPQH

v_call: TRBV18
cdr3_aa: ASLIGQHNTEAF

v_call: TRBV5-5
cdr3_aa: ASSLVWSPGQSYGYT

v_call: TRBV27
cdr3_aa: ASSLTAVYEQY

v_call: TRBV7-9
cdr3_aa: ASSRGQGAPYNEQF

v_call: TRBV19
cdr3_aa: ATQGPVVATQY

v_call: TRBV19
cdr3_aa: ASRDRGIDEQF

v_call: TRBV28
cdr3_aa: ASSLNRGASYT

v_call: TRBV5-1
cdr3_aa: ASSFPSDEQF

v_call: TRBV9
cdr3_aa: ASSVGTVMNTEAF

v_call: TRBV5-1
cdr3_aa: ASSQGPDRYNEQF

v_call: TRBV6-5
cdr3_aa: ASSYARVEIWSPLH

v_call: TRBV3-1/TRBV3-2
cdr3_aa: ASSRSEDPGYSYT

v_call: TRBV5-7
cdr3_aa: ASSSGRGLWEGIPGPQH

v_call: TRBV6-5
cdr3_aa: ASSQGSYTEAF

v_call: TRBV11-2
cdr3_aa: ASSQSAGTGIYEQY

v_call: TRBV6-6
cdr3_aa: ATQENEKLF

v_call: TRBV7-9
cdr3_aa: ASSPVGGGDLYEQY

v_call: TRBV5-1
cdr3_aa: ASSSGQGSNQPQH

v_call: TRBV5-1
cdr3_aa: ASSRSGAADTQY

v_call: TRBV9
cdr3_aa: ASSVGARGKGTDTQY